Listed below are T cell receptor beta chains from one sample, sequenced in a study of blood T cell repertoires in COVID-19. Only in-frame clones appear in the TCRdb table, and some are missing; sequencing was by immunoSEQ multiplex PCR. The sample holds about 50,000 clones, about 82% seen once. The sample consisted of peripheral blood. The source of these receptors is an older woman with acute or convalescent COVID-19. CDR3s include the opening cysteine and the closing phenylalanine or tryptophan. Fields, in order: V gene, clone size, D gene, J gene, CDR3 length, CDR3 DNA, CDR3 protein. D genes are given only for firm matches. Rows give clone size only sometimes, using once, few, many, or a class for an expanded clone.

TRBV2,.,TRBD1,TRBJ1-2,20,TGTGCCAGCAGTCCCATCCCGGAGACAGGGGGAGATTACCCTAGTTATGGCTACACCTTC,CASSPIPETGGDYPSYGYTF
TRBV6-5,.,TRBD1,TRBJ1-1,13,TGTGCCAGCAGTTACCAGAACAGGGGTGACGCTTTCTTT,CASSYQNRGDAFF
TRBV29-1,.,.,TRBJ1-2,13,TGCAGCGTTGAACCCGGGGCTAACTATGGCTACACCTTC,CSVEPGANYGYTF
TRBV7-3,.,.,TRBJ1-1,13,TGTGCCAGCAGCTCAGATGGACAGACTGAAGCTTTCTTT,CASSSDGQTEAFF
TRBV27,.,TRBD2,TRBJ2-5,16,TGTGCCAGCAGTTTTAACCCGGGACTAGCGGGAGAGACCCAGTACTTC,CASSFNPGLAGETQYF
TRBV5-1,.,TRBD1,TRBJ1-6,17,TGCGCCAGCAGCTTGACCACCCGGGACAGTTATAATTCACCCCTCCACTTT,CASSLTTRDSYNSPLHF
TRBV5-3,.,.,TRBJ1-2,14,TGTGCCAGAAGCTTGGACAGGCAACATTATGGCTACACCTTC,CARSLDRQHYGYTF
TRBV5-5,.,.,TRBJ2-2,14,TGTGCCAGCAGCTTGGGACATAACACCGGGGAGCTGTTTTTT,CASSLGHNTGELFF
TRBV28,once,TRBD1,TRBJ1-2,15,TGTGCCAGCAGTTGGCTGGGGGACAGGGCGCCGGGCGACACCTTC,CASSWLGDRAPGDTF
TRBV3-1/TRBV3-2,.,.,TRBJ1-1,13,TGTGCCAGCAGCCACAATACAGGGACTGAAGCTTTCTTT,CASSHNTGTEAFF
TRBV5-1,.,TRBD1,TRBJ1-3,16,TGCGCCAGCAGCGGGACAGGGGCACTCTCTGGAAACACCATATATTTT,CASSGTGALSGNTIYF
TRBV19,.,.,TRBJ1-1,16,TGTGCCAGTAGTATATTGGGGCGGGGGGTCTACACTGAAGCTTTCTTT,CASSILGRGVYTEAFF
TRBV19,.,TRBD1,TRBJ1-2,13,TGTGCCAGTCAGGGACAGGATAACTATGGCTACACCTTC,CASQGQDNYGYTF
TRBV2,.,.,TRBJ1-4,16,TGTGCCAGCAGGGCCCGGACAGTTGCAACTAATGAAAAACTGTTTTTT,CASRARTVATNEKLFF
TRBV9,.,TRBD2,TRBJ2-5,18,TGTGCCAGCAGCTCCTTTCCTAGCGGGGGCCCCCAGGGGGAGACCCAGTACTTC,CASSSFPSGGPQGETQYF
TRBV7-2,.,TRBD2,TRBJ2-1,15,TGTGCCAGCAGCGTTGGAGCTAGCGGGAACAATGAGCAGTTCTTC,CASSVGASGNNEQFF
TRBV7-2,.,.,TRBJ2-2,15,TGTGCCAGCAGCTTGAATGAGGGGGTCGCCGGGGAGCTGTTTTTT,CASSLNEGVAGELFF
TRBV16,.,TRBD1,TRBJ1-5,17,TGTGCCAGCAGCCAAGGGGGGGGACAGGGGCGAAACCAGCCCCAGCATTTT,CASSQGGGQGRNQPQHF
TRBV4-1,.,.,TRBJ2-5,16,TGCGCCAGCAGCCAAGATAGTCAGCAGGGTTATGAGACCCAGTACTTC,CASSQDSQQGYETQYF
TRBV5-1,.,TRBD1,TRBJ1-1,15,TGCGCCAGCAGCTTAGGCGGACAGGGATACACTGAAGCTTTCTTT,CASSLGGQGYTEAFF
TRBV20-1,.,.,TRBJ2-7,10,TGCAGTGCTAGACTCTACGAGCAGTACTTC,CSARLYEQYF
TRBV5-6,.,TRBD1,TRBJ2-7,16,TGTGCCAGCAGCATTACCTCGACAGGGAACTCCTACGAGCAGTACTTC,CASSITSTGNSYEQYF
TRBV27,.,.,TRBJ1-5,14,TGTGCCAGCAGAACTACAGGGTCCAATCAGCCCCAGCATTTT,CASRTTGSNQPQHF
TRBV6-5,once,.,TRBJ1-1,11,TGTGCCAGCAGCGCGACAACTGAAGCTTTCTTT,CASSATTEAFF
TRBV2,.,.,TRBJ1-1,15,TGTGCCAGCAGTGAATCTCCCAGGGTCAGGAGTCAAGCTTTCTTT,CASSESPRVRSQAFF
TRBV7-9,once,.,TRBJ1-1,14,TGTGCCAGCAGCCTTCAGGAAGTAGGCACTGAAGCTTTCTTT,CASSLQEVGTEAFF
TRBV28,few,.,TRBJ1-1,13,TGTGCCAGCAGTTTGAGGGAGGGGGCTGAAGCTTTCTTT,CASSLREGAEAFF
TRBV2,.,TRBD1,TRBJ2-6,19,TGTGCCAGCAGTGAAGCCCTCGGGACAGGGAAGGCTGGGGCCAACGTCCTGACTTTC,CASSEALGTGKAGANVLTF
TRBV2,once,TRBD2,TRBJ2-5,14,TGTGCCAGCAACAGGGCTAGCGGGAGGCAGACCCAGTACTTC,CASNRASGRQTQYF
TRBV6-6,.,.,TRBJ2-1,15,TGTGCCAGCAGTCCCGAAGGGGGGGCCCACAATGAGCAGTTCTTC,CASSPEGGAHNEQFF
TRBV24-1,.,TRBD2,TRBJ2-3,16,TGTGCCACCAGTGATGTGCGGGGGGCCCGCACAGATACGCAGTATTTT,CATSDVRGARTDTQYF
TRBV6-2/TRBV6-3,.,.,TRBJ1-2,14,TGTGCCAGCAGCCTGTCCGGGACAATCTATGGCTACACCTTC,CASSLSGTIYGYTF
TRBV7-8,few,TRBD1,TRBJ1-6,15,TGTGCCAGCAGCTTCTCAGGGGGTAACAATTCACCCCTCCACTTT,CASSFSGGNNSPLHF
TRBV4-2,.,.,TRBJ1-5,14,TGTGCCAGCAGCCCCCAGGATAGCAATCAGCCCCAGCATTTT,CASSPQDSNQPQHF
TRBV7-8,.,TRBD2,TRBJ2-7,13,TGTGCCAGCAGCCGACTAGCGGGTACGGACCAGTACTTC,CASSRLAGTDQYF
TRBV28,.,TRBD2,TRBJ2-1,15,TGTGCCAGCAGTCCCGGGGGGGCCAACTACAATGAGCAGTTCTTC,CASSPGGANYNEQFF
TRBV5-1,once,.,TRBJ1-4,16,TGCGCCAGCAGCTTGGTCCACGGGGTGACTAATGAAAAACTGTTTTTT,CASSLVHGVTNEKLFF
TRBV28,.,.,TRBJ1-2,13,TGTGCCAGCGGTGAGGGACAAAACTATGGCTACACCTTC,CASGEGQNYGYTF
TRBV3-1/TRBV3-2,.,TRBD1,TRBJ1-1,16,TGTGCCAGCAGCCAGTCGCCTGGAGGGGGCAACGCTGAAGCTTTCTTT,CASSQSPGGGNAEAFF
TRBV2,once,.,TRBJ2-3,15,TGTGCCAGCAGCGGGGACTCGCCTAGCACAGATACGCAGTATTTT,CASSGDSPSTDTQYF
TRBV7-9,few,.,TRBJ1-6,17,TGTGCCAGCAGCTTCCTCCAAGACCTAGCCTATAATTCACCCCTCCACTTT,CASSFLQDLAYNSPLHF
TRBV7-9,.,TRBD1,TRBJ1-4,14,TGTGCCAGCAGTTCGGACAGGGGGAATGAAAAACTGTTTTTT,CASSSDRGNEKLFF
TRBV12-3/TRBV12-4,few,TRBD1,TRBJ2-1,12,TGTGCCAGCAGTTCGGCGGACAGGGAGCAGTTCTTC,CASSSADREQFF
TRBV10-3,.,.,TRBJ1-1,14,TGTGCCATCAGTCTTAGAGGGATGAACACTGAAGCTTTCTTT,CAISLRGMNTEAFF
TRBV29-1,.,.,TRBJ1-1,12,TGCAGCGGCCGGGAAGGAGGGACTGAAGCTTTCTTT,CSGREGGTEAFF
TRBV19,.,.,TRBJ2-1,13,TGTGCCAGTAGTATTTACCACGGGGATGAGCAGTTCTTC,CASSIYHGDEQFF
TRBV5-1,.,TRBD1,TRBJ1-1,18,TGCGCCAGCAGCCGACGAAGACAGGGCCGGGAAGTGAACACTGAAGCTTTCTTT,CASSRRRQGREVNTEAFF
TRBV3-1/TRBV3-2,.,TRBD1,TRBJ1-4,17,TGTGCCAGCAGCCAGAGAGACAGGGGGCTTGCTAATGAAAAACTGTTTTTT,CASSQRDRGLANEKLFF
TRBV4-2,.,TRBD1,TRBJ1-6,15,TGTGCCAGCAGCCAAGGAACAGGGGACAATTCACCCCTCCACTTT,CASSQGTGDNSPLHF
TRBV28,.,TRBD2,TRBJ2-1,17,TGTGCCAGCAGTTCCCCTAGCGGGAGGGCCTCCTACAATGAGCAGTTCTTC,CASSSPSGRASYNEQFF
TRBV28,.,TRBD1,TRBJ1-5,15,TGTGCCAGCAGTGCTCAGACAGGGGTCTATCAGCCCCAGCATTTT,CASSAQTGVYQPQHF
TRBV15,.,.,TRBJ1-3,17,TGTGCCACCAGCAGAGGAACCGGGAAAAACTCTGGAAACACCATATATTTT,CATSRGTGKNSGNTIYF
TRBV12-3/TRBV12-4,once,TRBD1,TRBJ2-1,12,TGTGCCAGCAGTCCGACAGGGAATATTCAGTTCTTC,CASSPTGNIQFF
TRBV5-8,.,TRBD1,TRBJ1-5,15,TGTGCCAGCAGCTTGGGGACAGGGGGTTTTCAGCCCCAGCATTTT,CASSLGTGGFQPQHF
TRBV3-1/TRBV3-2,.,TRBD2,TRBJ2-2,18,TGTGCCAGCAGCCGATTCGCGACTAGCGGGCGAAACACCGGGGAGCTGTTTTTT,CASSRFATSGRNTGELFF
TRBV7-2,.,.,TRBJ1-5,15,TGTGCCAGCAGCTTAGCGAAGCATTTCAATCAGCCCCAGCATTTT,CASSLAKHFNQPQHF
TRBV19,.,.,TRBJ2-5,13,TGTGCCAGTAGGAGGGCAAACGAAGAGACCCAGTACTTC,CASRRANEETQYF
TRBV9,.,.,TRBJ2-7,14,TGTGCCAGCAGCGTAGCTTGGAGCTCCTACGAGCAGTACTTC,CASSVAWSSYEQYF
TRBV21-1,.,.,TRBJ2-7,17,TGTGCCAGCAGCAAATCAGGCCTGGGTTGGCGGGAGTACGAGCAGTACTTC,CASSKSGLGWREYEQYF